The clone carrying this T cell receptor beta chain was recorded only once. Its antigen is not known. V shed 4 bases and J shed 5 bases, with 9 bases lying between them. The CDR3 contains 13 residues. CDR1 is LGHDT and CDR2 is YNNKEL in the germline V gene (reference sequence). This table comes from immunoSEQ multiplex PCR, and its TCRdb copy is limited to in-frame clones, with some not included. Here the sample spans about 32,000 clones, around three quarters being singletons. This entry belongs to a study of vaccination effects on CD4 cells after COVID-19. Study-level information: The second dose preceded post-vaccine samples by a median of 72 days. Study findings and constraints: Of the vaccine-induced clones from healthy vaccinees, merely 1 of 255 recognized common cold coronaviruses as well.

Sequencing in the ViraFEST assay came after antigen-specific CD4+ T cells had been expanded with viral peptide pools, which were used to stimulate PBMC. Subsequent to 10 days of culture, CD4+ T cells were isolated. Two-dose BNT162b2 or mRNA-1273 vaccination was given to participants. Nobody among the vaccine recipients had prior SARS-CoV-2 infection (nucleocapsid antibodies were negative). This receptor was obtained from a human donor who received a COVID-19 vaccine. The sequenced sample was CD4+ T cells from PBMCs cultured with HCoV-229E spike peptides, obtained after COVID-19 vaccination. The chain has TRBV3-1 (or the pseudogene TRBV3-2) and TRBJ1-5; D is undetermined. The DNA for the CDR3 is TGTGCCAGCAGCCTTTCCCGGGATCAGCCCCAGCATTTT. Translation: CASSLSRDQPQHF.